The clone carrying this TCR beta chain has just one count. V shed 4 bases, J shed 2 bases, and the junction held 4 bases outside the gene matches. The germline CDR1 and CDR2 sequences are SGHRS and YFSETQ. The CDR3 covers 14 residues. TCR beta CDR3 regions were amplified from RNA. HTBI primers were the set used in a first-round RT-PCR of the TCR CDR3. Each CDR3 protein gets one entry after TCRdb re-called the multiplex PCR reads with MiXCR. Of over 200,000 distinct CDR3 sequences in the sample, approximately 16% are singletons; the top ten hold roughly 44%. The sample belongs to a study of T cells in Graves' hyperthyroidism and ophthalmopathy.

The receptor comes from a man in his forties or fifties with Graves' hyperthyroidism. The rearrangement links TRBV5-1 to TRBJ2-3; 7 positions match TRBD1. Input material: blood. The CDR3 is CASSGGQLTDTQYF. The CDR3 nucleotides are TGCGCCAGCAGCGGGGGACAGCTCACAGATACGCAGTATTTT.